This T cell receptor beta chain stems from a study of T cells after yellow fever vaccination. A remark on this clonotype: Its matching antigen is unknown.

Each CDR3 protein gets one entry after TCRdb re-called the 5' RACE reads with MiXCR. The sample includes about 130,000 distinct CDR3 sequences, 8.9% of them seen just once. Germline V gene lookup returns CDR1 SGHRS and CDR2 YFSETQ. V trimming: 4 bases; J trimming: 0 bases; junction bases outside the gene matches: 7. There are 16 residues in the CDR3. Study outcomes and limitations: Though it reached lower strength, the secondary response hit its peak faster, day 5 versus 15. The booster saw the reappearance of most primary-vaccination clones (roughly 96% CD4, roughly 87% CD8). Repertoires obtained by FACS sorting could include abundant clonotypes that entered as contaminants from the bulk population.

The input for sequencing was CD8+ T cells sorted from PBMCs, taken on the day of the yellow fever booster vaccination. V gene TRBV5-1 combines with J gene TRBJ1-1; 9 bases line up with TRBD1. The sequence was obtained from a man between 18 and 35 years old who received the YFV17D yellow fever vaccine. This CDR3 reads CASSPGQGTMNTEAFF. Written as DNA, the CDR3 is TGCGCCAGCAGCCCTGGACAGGGGACCATGAACACTGAAGCTTTCTTT.